The 4 T cell receptor beta chains in this list originate from one sample, sequenced in a study of blood T cell repertoires in COVID-19. TCRdb's copy holds only in-frame clones and misses some; the assay was immunoSEQ multiplex PCR. The table has about 81,000 clones, just over 85% seen once. What was sequenced was peripheral blood. The receptors here all came from an elderly woman with acute or convalescent COVID-19.

The rearrangement links TRBV5-1 to TRBJ1-2, with 8 bases matching TRBD1. CDR1 is SGHRS and CDR2 is YFSETQ in the germline V gene. The CDR3 runs to 14 residues. The junction had 7 bases not matched to a gene; V was cut back by 1 base and J by 8 bases. The CDR3 DNA reads TGCGCCAGCAGCTTGACACAGGGGGGCAGCGGCTACACCTTC. It yields the protein CASSLTQGGSGYTF.

This chain connects TRBV25-1 to TRBJ2-7; maybe TRBD1 (5 bases). The CDR3 contains 12 residues. Deletions cut 5 bases from V and 6 bases from J, with 11 bases between. Per germline, CDR1 MGHDK and CDR2 SYGVNS. The CDR3 here is CASSLTGAEQYF. The CDR3 DNA reads as TGTGCCAGCAGTTTAACAGGAGCCGAGCAGTACTTC.

The chain recombines TRBV3-1 (or the pseudogene TRBV3-2) with TRBJ2-7, with D perhaps matching TRBD1 (6 bases). Germline V lookup: CDR1 LGHDT, CDR2 YNNKEL (reference sequence). The CDR3 spans 14 residues. V dropped 5 bases and J dropped 0 bases, with 11 bases sitting between them. This CDR3 reads CASSSRTVSYEQYF. The CDR3 DNA follows: TGTGCCAGCAGCTCAAGGACAGTCTCCTACGAGCAGTACTTC.

In regard to this clone: Other nucleotide sequences in the sample specify the same CDR3. The CDR3 nucleotides read TGTGCCAGCAGCTCGAGGACTAGCGGGGGCACAGATACGCAGTATTTT. This encodes CASSSRTSGGTDTQYF. V is TRBV7-9 and J is TRBJ2-3; 12 nucleotides line up with TRBD2. The CDR3 runs to 16 residues. The germline V gene has CDR1 SEHNR and CDR2 FQNEAQ (reference sequence). J was trimmed by 1 base and V by 4 bases; bases with no gene match: 3.